This T cell receptor (beta chain) came from a study of blood T cell repertoires in COVID-19. This clone was counted once. Only in-frame clones appear in the TCRdb table, and some are missing; sequencing was by immunoSEQ multiplex PCR. The data hold some 300,000 clones, with about 90% observed a single time. Sequencing used peripheral blood. The TCR originated in a woman between 50 and 59 years old with COVID-19, enrolled during active disease.

CDR3 sequence reads: CSVDRTEQNYGYTF. CDR3 sequence (DNA): TGCAGCGTTGACAGGACAGAGCAGAACTATGGCTACACCTTC. The chain carries TRBV29-1 and TRBJ1-2, with D possibly being TRBD1 (6 bases). This CDR3 has 14 residues. CDR1 is SQVTM, CDR2 ANQGSEA, per germline. Deletions cut 3 bases from V and 2 bases from J, with 13 bases between.